Presented here are 18 T cell receptor beta chains from one specimen sequenced in a study of blood T cell repertoires in COVID-19. The repertoire was sequenced with immunoSEQ multiplex PCR; TCRdb's copy has only in-frame clones and lacks some. The sample holds roughly 39,000 clones, roughly nine tenths seen once. The sample comprised peripheral blood. The source of these receptors is a woman aged 80 or over with active COVID-19.

The chain recombines TRBV27 with TRBJ1-6, with 8 bases identical to TRBD1. CDR1 MNHEY and CDR2 SMNVEV come from the germline V gene (reference sequence). The CDR3 extends over 18 amino acids. J lost 2 bases, V lost 5 bases, and 11 bases had no gene match. Here the CDR3 DNA reads TGTGCCAGCAGTCGGTGGGCAGGGGGCAGTACCTATAATTCACCCCTCCACTTT. Protein product: CASSRWAGGSTYNSPLHF.

V is TRBV10-2 and J is TRBJ2-2, with D possibly matching TRBD2 (6 bases). Looked up from germline, CDR1 is WSHSY and CDR2 is SAAADI. The CDR3 covers 15 residues. V was clipped by 7 bases and J by 4 bases, with 16 bases between them. The DNA for the CDR3 is TGCGCCAGCACCCTTACACCGACTAGCACCGGGGAGCTGTTTTTT. Its protein is CASTLTPTSTGELFF.

V and J are TRBV4-3 and TRBJ2-2; perhaps TRBD1 as D (5 bases). The CDR3 extends over 14 amino acids. Germline V lookup: CDR1 LGHNA, CDR2 YSLEER. The V and J ends lost 8 bases and 6 bases respectively, with 16 bases between them. The CDR3 reads CASGLGHGSGELFF. DNA of the CDR3: TGCGCCAGCGGCTTAGGACATGGGTCCGGGGAGCTGTTTTTT.

This chain uses TRBV24-1 with TRBJ2-5; 10 bases align to TRBD1. V lost 5 bases and J lost 3; bases outside the gene matches: 5. CDR1 is KGHDR, CDR2 SFDVKD, per germline. The length of the CDR3 is 15 residues. The DNA of the CDR3 is TGTGCCACCAGTGTGGGTGGGACAGGGGAAGAGACCCAGTACTTC. Its protein is CATSVGGTGEETQYF.

The J gene is TRBJ1-1, the V gene TRBV19; 7 nucleotides match TRBD1. Per germline, CDR1 LNHDA and CDR2 SQIVND (reference sequence). V trimming: 6 bases; J trimming: 0 bases; junction bases outside the gene matches: 1. The CDR3 has 13 amino acids. The DNA of the CDR3 is TGTGCCAGTAGGGACAGGCTGAACACTGAAGCTTTCTTT. As protein: CASRDRLNTEAFF.

The genes are TRBV10-2 and TRBJ2-2; D call uncertain. V was shortened by 3 bases and J by 1 base, with 6 bases between the two germline ends. The length of the CDR3 is 14 residues. Germline values: CDR1 WSHSY, CDR2 SAAADI. The CDR3: CASSDPWNTGELFF. In DNA, the CDR3 is TGCGCCAGCAGTGACCCGTGGAACACCGGGGAGCTGTTTTTT.

The chain uses TRBV3-1 (or the pseudogene TRBV3-2) and TRBJ2-7; no clear D gene. V was pared by 10 bases and J by 7 bases, with 8 bases between. This CDR3 contains 9 residues. From germline, CDR1 is LGHDT and CDR2 YNNKEL (reference sequence). Here the CDR3 reads CATLYEQYF. CDR3 bases: TGTGCCACTTTATATGAGCAGTACTTC.

The rearrangement links TRBV19 to TRBJ1-1; D uncertain. Germline assignment: CDR1 LNHDA and CDR2 SQIVND (reference sequence). Trimming stripped 3 bases from V and 2 bases from J, with 22 bases between. There are 18 residues in the CDR3. The CDR3 sequence: CASSIDRGTLLPNTEAFF. Written as DNA, the CDR3 is TGTGCCAGTAGTATTGATCGGGGAACCCTTCTTCCCAACACTGAAGCTTTCTTT. Drawing the rest from reference TRBV19 and TRBJ1-1, the complete variable domain is DGGITQSPKYLFRKEGQNVTLSCEQNLNHDAMYWYRQDPGQGLRLIYYSQIVNDFQKGDIAEGYSVSREKKESFPLTVTSAQKNPTAFYLCASSIDRGTLLPNTEAFFGQGTRLTVV.

This chain's CDR3 is CASSLQGNYGYTF. CDR3 DNA: TGTGCCAGCAGCTTGCAGGGTAACTATGGCTACACCTTC. The chain couples TRBV5-4 to TRBJ1-2, with a weak D call TRBD1 (5 bases). V shed 1 base and J shed 1 base, with 5 bases lying between them. The CDR3 extends over 13 amino acids. CDR1 is SGHNT, CDR2 YYREEE, per germline (reference sequence).

Written as DNA, the CDR3 is TGTGCCAGCAGCGTAGCTACTAGGGCTAGCGGGGGCGATGCAGATACGCAGTATTTT. It is translated as CASSVATRASGGDADTQYF. J is TRBJ2-3 and V is TRBV9; 10 bases fit TRBD2. Per germline, CDR1 SGDLS and CDR2 YYNGEE. The length of the CDR3 is 19 residues. The ends lost 0 bases at V and 4 bases at J; junction bases unmatched: 14. Looking up the rest from reference TRBV9 and TRBJ2-3 gives the full variable domain: DSGVTQTPKHLITATGQRVTLRCSPRSGDLSVYWYQQSLDQGLQFLIQYYNGEERAKGNILERFSAQQFPDLHSELNLSSLELGDSALYFCASSVATRASGGDADTQYFGPGTRLTVL.

The chain uses TRBV11-2 and TRBJ2-3, with 8 bases identical to TRBD2. Trimming took 2 bases from V and 2 from J; bases not matched to a gene: 15. Germline V lookup: CDR1 SGHAT, CDR2 FQNNGV. The CDR3 contains 19 residues. This CDR3 is CASSLHSPLRTSPTDTQYF. CDR3 in DNA: TGTGCCAGCAGCTTACACTCGCCCCTAAGGACTAGCCCCACAGATACGCAGTATTTT.

V and J are TRBV5-1 and TRBJ2-2, with D possibly matching TRBD2 (6 bases). The CDR3 contains 16 residues. Germline assignment: CDR1 SGHRS and CDR2 YFSETQ. The ends were cut back, 0 bases at V and 0 bases at J, with 9 bases in the middle. In DNA form, the CDR3 reads TGCGCCAGCAGCTTGGTACCGGGGGCGAACACCGGGGAGCTGTTTTTT. This encodes CASSLVPGANTGELFF.

This clone turned up a few times. The J gene is TRBJ1-5, the V gene TRBV21-1; the D call TRBD1 from the table was never checked on the DNA. TRBV21-1 is termed a pseudogene. The CDR3 totals 17 residues. The DNA of the CDR3 is TGTGCCAGCAGCAAAGGGGGCGGGGACAGGGGCAATCAGCCCCAGCATTTT. Protein sequence: CASSKGGGDRGNQPQHF.

This chain connects TRBV7-2 to TRBJ2-1; TRBD2 might be the D (6 bases). The V end was cut by 0 bases, the J end by 5 bases, with 8 bases between. Germline-derived CDR1 and CDR2 are SGHTA and FQGNSA. This CDR3 is built from 14 residues. The CDR3 DNA sequence: TGTGCCAGCAGCTTAGCGGGGGGTAACAATGAGCAGTTCTTC. Its translation is CASSLAGGNNEQFF.

The genes are TRBV5-1 and TRBJ2-1; TRBD2 aligns across 7 bases. After removal of 0 bases from V and 4 bases from J, the junction contained 10 bases not matched to a gene. This CDR3 contains 17 residues. The germline V gene has CDR1 SGHRS and CDR2 YFSETQ. The CDR3 reads CASSLVSGASLYNEQFF. In nucleotides, the CDR3 is TGCGCCAGCAGCTTGGTCAGCGGGGCGTCACTATACAATGAGCAGTTCTTC.

This clone was recorded once. The chain recombines TRBV21-1 with TRBJ2-1; whether TRBD2, the table's D call, matches the DNA was not checked. TRBV21-1 constitutes a pseudogene. This CDR3 contains 16 residues. CDR3 loop: CASSKLAGGPGNEQFF. The CDR3 nucleotides are TGTGCCAGCAGCAAACTAGCGGGGGGGCCGGGAAATGAGCAGTTCTTC.

The chain has TRBV29-1 and TRBJ2-5, with 7 positions matching TRBD1. The CDR3 has 11 residues. V lost 8 bases, J lost 4 bases, and 4 bases stayed unmatched. Germline CDR1 is SQVTM and CDR2 is ANQGSEA. As DNA, the CDR3 is TGCAGCTATCGACAGGGAGAGACCCAGTACTTC. Residues: CSYRQGETQYF.

CDR3 sequence: CASSLNLRDRAFSYTF. In DNA form, the CDR3 reads TGTGCCAGCAGTTTAAATCTTCGGGACAGGGCTTTTAGCTACACCTTC. V usage is TRBV27 and J usage is TRBJ1-2, with 9 bases aligning to TRBD1. CDR1 is MNHEY and CDR2 is SMNVEV in the germline V gene (reference sequence). This CDR3 has 16 amino acids. V lost 2 bases to trimming and J lost 9 bases; unmatched junction nucleotides: 13.